These T cell receptor beta chains were read from a single sample in a study of ipilimumab plus nivolumab after autologous stem cell transplantation. Here immunoSEQ multiplex PCR was the method, and the copy in TCRdb shows in-frame clones only, minus some. Among tens of thousands of clones, 80% to 95% were seen once, and the ten largest hold under 0.95%. Sequences were derived from PBMCs, sampled in a trial of ipilimumab plus nivolumab as post-transplant consolidation. These receptors all stem from a male donor with multiple myeloma. The CDR3 runs from the conserved cysteine through the conserved F or W. The order of the fields is D gene, V gene, J gene, clone size, CDR3 protein, CDR3 DNA. The D gene is left open where the match is weak. Clone sizes are given selectively: once, few, many, or a class where the clone is expanded.

d_gene: -; v_gene: TRBV10-1; j_gene: TRBJ2-3; abundance: -; CDR3aa: CASPPWSVCRDTQYF; CDR3nt: TGCGCCAGCCCTCCCTGGAGCGTCTGTAGAGATACGCAGTATTTT
d_gene: TRBD1; v_gene: TRBV9; j_gene: TRBJ2-5; abundance: -; CDR3aa: CASSIGQGPQPRTQYF; CDR3nt: TGTGCCAGCAGCATAGGACAGGGCCCCCAACCCCGGACCCAGTACTTC
d_gene: -; v_gene: TRBV5-6; j_gene: TRBJ1-2; abundance: -; CDR3aa: CASSRNYGYTF; CDR3nt: TGTGCCAGCAGCCGGAACTATGGCTACACCTTC
d_gene: -; v_gene: TRBV5-1; j_gene: TRBJ2-2; abundance: -; CDR3aa: CASSSGTHTGELFF; CDR3nt: TGCGCCAGCAGCTCCGGGACTCACACCGGGGAGCTGTTTTTT
d_gene: TRBD1; v_gene: TRBV19; j_gene: TRBJ1-2; abundance: -; CDR3aa: CASSTGTGLKIYGYTF; CDR3nt: TGTGCCAGTAGTACGGGGACAGGGCTGAAGATCTATGGCTACACCTTC
d_gene: -; v_gene: TRBV9; j_gene: TRBJ1-3; abundance: few; CDR3aa: CASSAYSSGNTIYF; CDR3nt: TGTGCCAGCAGCGCTTACAGTTCTGGAAACACCATATATTTT
d_gene: -; v_gene: TRBV5-6; j_gene: TRBJ1-5; abundance: -; CDR3aa: CASSFYRAGQPQHF; CDR3nt: TGTGCCAGCAGCTTTTACAGGGCCGGTCAGCCCCAGCATTTT
d_gene: TRBD2; v_gene: TRBV7-2; j_gene: TRBJ2-1; abundance: -; CDR3aa: CASSHTGTSGRNEQFF; CDR3nt: TGTGCCAGCAGCCATACCGGGACTAGCGGGAGGAATGAGCAGTTCTTC
d_gene: TRBD1; v_gene: TRBV7-9; j_gene: TRBJ2-7; abundance: -; CDR3aa: CASSLNWGQGAYEQYF; CDR3nt: TGTGCCAGCAGCTTAAATTGGGGACAGGGGGCTTACGAGCAGTACTTC
d_gene: -; v_gene: TRBV5-8; j_gene: TRBJ1-5; abundance: -; CDR3aa: CASSQTRDQPQHF; CDR3nt: TGTGCCAGCAGCCAAACAAGAGATCAGCCCCAGCATTTT
d_gene: -; v_gene: TRBV7-2; j_gene: TRBJ1-2; abundance: once; CDR3aa: CASSLAETTYGYTF; CDR3nt: TGTGCCAGCAGCTTAGCTGAGACTACCTATGGCTACACCTTC
d_gene: -; v_gene: TRBV11-2; j_gene: TRBJ2-3; abundance: -; CDR3aa: CASSPTTSTDTQYF; CDR3nt: TGTGCCAGCAGCCCAACAACTAGCACAGATACGCAGTATTTT
d_gene: TRBD1; v_gene: TRBV6-6; j_gene: TRBJ1-2; abundance: -; CDR3aa: CASSYPGGASGYTF; CDR3nt: TGTGCCAGCAGTTACCCAGGGGGCGCTTCTGGCTACACCTTC
d_gene: -; v_gene: TRBV7-2; j_gene: TRBJ1-5; abundance: -; CDR3aa: CASSVAGGYQPQHF; CDR3nt: TGTGCCAGCAGCGTAGCTGGCGGCTATCAGCCCCAGCATTTT
d_gene: TRBD2; v_gene: TRBV6-5; j_gene: TRBJ2-1; abundance: -; CDR3aa: CASSRGLAGVEQFF; CDR3nt: TGTGCCAGCAGCCGGGGACTAGCGGGGGTAGAGCAGTTCTTC
d_gene: TRBD1; v_gene: TRBV4-3; j_gene: TRBJ2-2; abundance: once; CDR3aa: CASSQGPGQVAAGELFF; CDR3nt: TGCGCCAGCAGCCAAGGTCCGGGACAGGTTGCCGCCGGGGAGCTGTTTTTT
d_gene: -; v_gene: TRBV6-1; j_gene: TRBJ1-5; abundance: -; CDR3aa: CASSEEGVDQPQHF; CDR3nt: TGTGCCAGCAGTGAAGAGGGGGTAGATCAGCCCCAGCATTTT
d_gene: -; v_gene: TRBV28; j_gene: TRBJ2-3; abundance: -; CDR3aa: CASETGRDTQYF; CDR3nt: TGTGCCAGCGAAACGGGTCGCGATACGCAGTATTTT
d_gene: -; v_gene: TRBV7-9; j_gene: TRBJ1-5; abundance: -; CDR3aa: CASSSGGLGNQPQHF; CDR3nt: TGTGCCAGCAGCTCCGGGGGGTTAGGCAATCAGCCCCAGCATTTT
d_gene: -; v_gene: TRBV19; j_gene: TRBJ2-3; abundance: once; CDR3aa: CASSIAGTQGDTQYF; CDR3nt: TGTGCCAGTAGTATAGCGGGAACCCAAGGAGATACGCAGTATTTT
d_gene: -; v_gene: TRBV19; j_gene: TRBJ2-7; abundance: -; CDR3aa: CASSLVTGNKVYEQYF; CDR3nt: TGTGCCAGTAGTCTAGTCACAGGGAATAAGGTCTACGAGCAGTACTTC
d_gene: -; v_gene: TRBV7-9; j_gene: TRBJ1-1; abundance: -; CDR3aa: CASSLVGVANTEAFF; CDR3nt: TGTGCCAGCAGCTTAGTGGGGGTTGCGAACACTGAAGCTTTCTTT
d_gene: -; v_gene: TRBV15; j_gene: TRBJ1-1; abundance: -; CDR3aa: CATSRDRAAEAFF; CDR3nt: TGTGCCACCAGCAGAGATCGGGCGGCTGAAGCTTTCTTT
d_gene: TRBD1; v_gene: TRBV28; j_gene: TRBJ1-5; abundance: -; CDR3aa: CASSQLQGMSNQPQHF; CDR3nt: TGTGCCAGCAGTCAATTACAGGGGATGAGCAATCAGCCCCAGCATTTT
d_gene: TRBD1; v_gene: TRBV9; j_gene: TRBJ2-7; abundance: -; CDR3aa: CASSVGTGEGYEQYF; CDR3nt: TGTGCCAGCAGCGTAGGGACAGGGGAAGGCTACGAGCAGTACTTC
d_gene: -; v_gene: TRBV5-4; j_gene: TRBJ1-2; abundance: once; CDR3aa: CASSLVTSNYGYTF; CDR3nt: TGTGCCAGCAGCTTGGTTACGAGTAACTATGGCTACACCTTC
d_gene: TRBD2; v_gene: TRBV27; j_gene: TRBJ2-2; abundance: -; CDR3aa: CASSFRLLAGGPITGELFF; CDR3nt: TGTGCCAGCAGTTTCCGCCTCCTAGCGGGAGGGCCTATCACCGGGGAGCTGTTTTTT
d_gene: -; v_gene: TRBV2; j_gene: TRBJ1-4; abundance: -; CDR3aa: CASSEWGITNEKLFF; CDR3nt: TGTGCCAGCAGTGAATGGGGGATAACTAATGAAAAACTGTTTTTT
d_gene: -; v_gene: TRBV5-4; j_gene: TRBJ2-1; abundance: -; CDR3aa: CASSLDREPYNEQFF; CDR3nt: TGTGCCAGCAGCTTGGACCGGGAGCCCTACAATGAGCAGTTCTTC
d_gene: TRBD2; v_gene: TRBV7-9; j_gene: TRBJ2-5; abundance: -; CDR3aa: CASSYSVRLAEFLETQYF; CDR3nt: TGTGCCAGCAGCTACAGTGTAAGACTAGCGGAATTTCTGGAGACCCAGTACTTC
d_gene: -; v_gene: TRBV19; j_gene: TRBJ1-1; abundance: once; CDR3aa: CASSIGLRGPEAFF; CDR3nt: TGTGCCAGTAGTATAGGGCTGAGGGGCCCTGAAGCTTTCTTT
d_gene: -; v_gene: TRBV7-9; j_gene: TRBJ2-2; abundance: -; CDR3aa: CASSFTTTGELFF; CDR3nt: TGTGCCAGCAGCTTCACCACGACCGGGGAGCTGTTTTTT
d_gene: -; v_gene: TRBV29-1; j_gene: TRBJ2-1; abundance: -; CDR3aa: CSVVAPFDEQFF; CDR3nt: TGCAGCGTTGTGGCGCCTTTCGATGAGCAGTTCTTC
d_gene: TRBD2; v_gene: TRBV7-2; j_gene: TRBJ2-5; abundance: -; CDR3aa: CASSLGGTKETQYF; CDR3nt: TGTGCCAGCAGCTTAGGAGGGACTAAGGAGACCCAGTACTTC
d_gene: -; v_gene: TRBV4-1; j_gene: TRBJ2-3; abundance: -; CDR3aa: CASSRSPSFDTDTQYF; CDR3nt: TGCGCCAGCAGCCGATCGCCCAGTTTCGACACAGATACGCAGTATTTT
d_gene: -; v_gene: TRBV7-2; j_gene: TRBJ1-4; abundance: once; CDR3aa: CASSLSSARIGREGEKLFF; CDR3nt: TGTGCCAGCAGCTTATCCTCGGCCCGTATCGGCAGGGAGGGGGAAAAACTGTTTTTT
d_gene: TRBD2; v_gene: TRBV7-4; j_gene: TRBJ2-1; abundance: -; CDR3aa: CASSLVAGGPSDEQFF; CDR3nt: TGTGCCAGCAGCTTAGTAGCGGGAGGGCCCTCCGATGAGCAGTTCTTC
d_gene: TRBD1; v_gene: TRBV28; j_gene: TRBJ1-2; abundance: -; CDR3aa: CASSSTGGANYGYTF; CDR3nt: TGTGCCAGCAGTTCTACAGGGGGCGCAAACTATGGCTACACCTTC
d_gene: TRBD1; v_gene: TRBV5-1; j_gene: TRBJ2-5; abundance: -; CDR3aa: CASKAGGVETQYF; CDR3nt: TGCGCCAGCAAGGCAGGGGGCGTCGAGACCCAGTACTTC
d_gene: -; v_gene: TRBV2; j_gene: TRBJ1-1; abundance: few; CDR3aa: CASSTGMNTEAFF; CDR3nt: TGTGCCAGCAGCACAGGGATGAACACTGAAGCTTTCTTT
d_gene: TRBD1; v_gene: TRBV28; j_gene: TRBJ2-3; abundance: few; CDR3aa: CASSLTGEADTQYF; CDR3nt: TGTGCCAGCAGTTTGACAGGGGAAGCAGATACGCAGTATTTT
d_gene: -; v_gene: TRBV30; j_gene: TRBJ1-5; abundance: -; CDR3aa: CAWSVDPIPNQPQHF; CDR3nt: TGTGCCTGGAGTGTGGACCCGATCCCCAATCAGCCCCAGCATTTT
d_gene: TRBD2; v_gene: TRBV19; j_gene: TRBJ2-2; abundance: -; CDR3aa: CASTPSGRGTGELFF; CDR3nt: TGTGCCAGTACTCCGAGCGGGAGAGGGACCGGGGAGCTGTTTTTT
d_gene: -; v_gene: TRBV28; j_gene: TRBJ2-3; abundance: -; CDR3aa: CASSFVAGTDTQYF; CDR3nt: TGTGCCAGCAGTTTCGTCGCTGGCACAGATACGCAGTATTTT
d_gene: TRBD2; v_gene: TRBV5-1; j_gene: TRBJ2-1; abundance: -; CDR3aa: CASSLRTSGNNEQFF; CDR3nt: TGCGCCAGCAGCTTGAGGACTAGCGGGAACAATGAGCAGTTCTTC
d_gene: -; v_gene: TRBV2; j_gene: TRBJ1-2; abundance: -; CDR3aa: CASSVQGLGGYTF; CDR3nt: TGTGCCAGCAGTGTCCAGGGGTTAGGCGGCTACACCTTC
d_gene: -; v_gene: TRBV7-2; j_gene: TRBJ1-2; abundance: -; CDR3aa: CASSLALQLGYTF; CDR3nt: TGTGCCAGCAGCTTAGCTCTCCAGCTGGGCTACACCTTC
d_gene: TRBD1; v_gene: TRBV6-5; j_gene: TRBJ2-1; abundance: -; CDR3aa: CASRWTGDYNEQFF; CDR3nt: TGTGCCAGCAGGTGGACAGGTGACTACAATGAGCAGTTCTTC
d_gene: -; v_gene: TRBV5-4; j_gene: TRBJ2-1; abundance: -; CDR3aa: CASSLILGPEQFF; CDR3nt: TGTGCCAGCAGCTTAATTCTTGGACCGGAGCAGTTCTTC
d_gene: TRBD2; v_gene: TRBV7-2; j_gene: TRBJ2-5; abundance: once; CDR3aa: CASSWDYQETQYF; CDR3nt: TGTGCCAGCAGCTGGGACTATCAAGAGACCCAGTACTTC
d_gene: -; v_gene: TRBV5-1; j_gene: TRBJ2-7; abundance: -; CDR3aa: CASSLYTGPREQYF; CDR3nt: TGCGCCAGCAGCTTGTATACAGGCCCTCGCGAGCAGTACTTC